Presented here are 6 T cell receptor beta chains from one specimen sequenced in a study of graft-versus-host responses after intestinal transplantation. Their cognate antigens are unknown. The method was immunoSEQ multiplex PCR; TCRdb's version includes in-frame clones alone and lacks a portion of them. The table has roughly 69,000 clones, approximately 91% seen once. Sample: unstimulated CD8+ T cells sorted from spleen or lymph node cells, taken before transplant. The receptors were sampled from a human donor who was the organ donor for an intestinal transplant.

The V gene is TRBV19, the J gene TRBJ1-4, with 9 bases identical to TRBD1. Germline CDR1 reads LNHDA; CDR2 reads SQIVND (reference sequence). The CDR3 has 15 residues. Trimming cost V 7 bases and J 7 bases; bases outside gene matches: 10. CDR3 protein: CASKVSGTGSEKLFF. CDR3 DNA sequence: TGTGCCAGTAAAGTTTCCGGGACAGGGAGTGAAAAACTGTTTTTT.

CDR3 loop: CASSYTNTGELFF. The CDR3 DNA follows: TGCGCCAGCAGCTACACGAACACCGGGGAGCTGTTTTTT. This rearrangement joins TRBV4-1 to TRBJ2-2; unclear D gene. The CDR3 sequence is 13 residues long. The ends were cut back, 5 bases at V and 0 bases at J, with 4 bases in the middle. CDR1 MGHRA and CDR2 YSYEKL come from the germline V gene.

This clone was recorded only once. The V call is TRBV27, the J call TRBJ2-1; 13 bases line up with TRBD2. Germline CDR1 is MNHEY and CDR2 is SMNVEV (reference sequence). The CDR3 is 19 amino acids. V was clipped by 6 bases and J by 8 bases; unmatched bases: 19. CDR3 DNA: TGTGCCAGCAGATCGACCGGGACTAGCGGGATAAATAATAAGGATGAGCAGTTCTTC. This translates into CASRSTGTSGINNKDEQFF.

V is TRBV11-1 and J is TRBJ1-2, with D tentatively TRBD1 (6 bases). CDR3 length: 15 amino acids. Looked up from germline, CDR1 is SGHAT and CDR2 is FQDESV (reference sequence). Trimming shortened V by 0 bases and J by 3 bases, and 11 bases separated the two germline ends. CDR3 amino acids: CASSLARGADYGYTF. The DNA of the CDR3 is TGTGCCAGCAGCTTAGCGCGGGGGGCCGACTATGGCTACACCTTC.

The gene calls are TRBV11-2 and TRBJ2-6; D may be TRBD1 (6 bases). CDR1 is SGHAT and CDR2 is FQNNGV in the germline V gene. This CDR3 has 15 amino acids. Trimming cost V 5 bases and J 2 bases, with 10 bases left between them. The CDR3 spells CASSTEGAGANVLTF. CDR3 sequence (DNA): TGTGCCAGCAGCACCGAGGGGGCTGGGGCCAACGTCCTGACTTTC.

The chain is built from TRBV5-1 and TRBJ1-4; D might be TRBD1 (5 bases). There are 19 residues in the CDR3. Trimming removed 0 bases at V and 2 bases at J, with 20 bases between. CDR1 is SGHRS and CDR2 is YFSETQ in the germline V gene. The CDR3 protein is CASSLEGRGLLGTNEKLFF. CDR3 DNA: TGCGCCAGCAGCTTGGAGGGTAGGGGACTACTCGGGACTAATGAAAAACTGTTTTTT.